A selection of T cell receptor beta chains follows, all from one sample in a study of OX40 agonist ivuxolimab in advanced cancers. Here immunoSEQ multiplex PCR was the method, and the copy in TCRdb shows in-frame clones only, minus some. The table has some 77,000 clones, more than 80% seen once. Sequencing was performed on CD4+ or CD8+ T cells sorted from blood, taken in a trial of the OX40 agonist ivuxolimab. These receptors were taken from an adult with an advanced solid tumor such as melanoma, head and neck, liver or kidney cancer. CDR3s include the opening cysteine and the closing phenylalanine or tryptophan. D genes are given only for firm matches. Clone sizes are given selectively: once, few, many, or a class where the clone is expanded.

d_gene	abundance	v_gene	j_gene	CDR3aa	CDR3nt
NA	NA	TRBV27	TRBJ1-2	CASSLEDRGVNGYTF	TGTGCCAGCAGTTTAGAGGACCGGGGTGTTAATGGCTACACCTTC
TRBD1	NA	TRBV5-8	TRBJ2-7	CASSFEGQGTYEQYF	TGTGCCAGCAGCTTTGAGGGACAGGGCACCTACGAGCAGTACTTC
NA	few	TRBV18	TRBJ1-5	CASSPQGLGQPQHF	TGTGCCAGCTCACCACAGGGGTTAGGTCAGCCCCAGCATTTT
TRBD2	NA	TRBV29-1	TRBJ2-7	CSVAQLAGIYEQYF	TGCAGCGTCGCACAACTAGCGGGGATTTACGAGCAGTACTTC
NA	NA	TRBV19	TRBJ2-6	CASSIHRGAVPGANVLTF	TGTGCCAGTAGTATTCATCGGGGGGCCGTACCTGGGGCCAACGTCCTGACTTTC
NA	NA	TRBV11-2	TRBJ1-6	CASSLASSRGNSPLHF	TGTGCCAGCAGCTTAGCCTCCTCACGCGGCAATTCACCCCTCCACTTT
NA	NA	TRBV18	TRBJ1-2	CASSPDDGLGGYTF	TGTGCCAGCTCACCAGATGACGGTCTGGGGGGCTACACCTTC
TRBD1	NA	TRBV19	TRBJ2-3	CASRDRGYTDTQYF	TGTGCCAGTCGCGACAGGGGATACACAGATACGCAGTATTTT
NA	NA	TRBV9	TRBJ2-7	CASSSSAAGSLYEQYF	TGTGCCAGCAGCAGTTCGGCAGCAGGGAGTCTCTACGAGCAGTACTTC
NA	NA	TRBV7-9	TRBJ1-4	CASSSSRGQKLFF	TGTGCCAGCAGCTCCTCTCGGGGGCAGAAACTGTTTTTT